This entry is about one TCR beta chain. Clones were read by immunoSEQ multiplex PCR, and TCRdb kept only the in-frame ones, dropping some. The data contain millions of clones, 85% to 95% of them singletons. The data stem from a study of shared clonotypes between healthy human individuals. Germline V gene sequence: CDR1 MNHEY, CDR2 SVGAGI. This CDR3 comprises 14 residues. Trimming left V 6 bases short and J 4 bases short, with 15 bases between. Sequenced input: naive CD4+ T cells from PBMCs. Subset here: CD45RA+ positively selected. The receptor was derived from a man between 18 and 29 years old in good health. Some clones in this sample may be carry-over from other donors' samples. The chain uses TRBV6-5 and TRBJ1-1; no clear D gene. CDR3 amino acids: CASSRVGAGTEAFF. The DNA of the CDR3 is TGTGCCAGCAGCCGCGTGGGTGCGGGCACTGAAGCTTTCTTT.